Ten or more counts support the clone carrying this TCR beta chain. This sample was included in a study of T cells in Graves' hyperthyroidism and ophthalmopathy. Amplified regions were TCR beta CDR3 sequences from RNA transcripts. First-round RT-PCR with HTBI primers amplified the TCR CDR3 region. Each CDR3 protein is one row after TCRdb ran MiXCR on the multiplex PCR reads. The repertoire consists of a few hundred thousand distinct CDR3 sequences, with roughly 14% occurring once and the leading ten covering roughly 7.3%. The CDR3 runs 21 residues. V lost 5 bases, J lost 8 bases, and 37 bases lay in between. Germline V gene lookup returns CDR1 MNHEY and CDR2 SMNVEV (reference sequence).

The sequenced sample consisted of blood. The rearrangement links TRBV27 to TRBJ2-1; D is possibly TRBD1 (6 bases). This receptor was obtained from a woman aged 25 to 39 with Graves' hyperthyroidism. The CDR3 is CASSDLPFLGAPRPKQDEQFF. CDR3 nucleotide sequence: TGTGCCAGCAGTGACCTCCCTTTTTTGGGGGCCCCTCGTCCCAAACAGGATGAGCAGTTCTTC.